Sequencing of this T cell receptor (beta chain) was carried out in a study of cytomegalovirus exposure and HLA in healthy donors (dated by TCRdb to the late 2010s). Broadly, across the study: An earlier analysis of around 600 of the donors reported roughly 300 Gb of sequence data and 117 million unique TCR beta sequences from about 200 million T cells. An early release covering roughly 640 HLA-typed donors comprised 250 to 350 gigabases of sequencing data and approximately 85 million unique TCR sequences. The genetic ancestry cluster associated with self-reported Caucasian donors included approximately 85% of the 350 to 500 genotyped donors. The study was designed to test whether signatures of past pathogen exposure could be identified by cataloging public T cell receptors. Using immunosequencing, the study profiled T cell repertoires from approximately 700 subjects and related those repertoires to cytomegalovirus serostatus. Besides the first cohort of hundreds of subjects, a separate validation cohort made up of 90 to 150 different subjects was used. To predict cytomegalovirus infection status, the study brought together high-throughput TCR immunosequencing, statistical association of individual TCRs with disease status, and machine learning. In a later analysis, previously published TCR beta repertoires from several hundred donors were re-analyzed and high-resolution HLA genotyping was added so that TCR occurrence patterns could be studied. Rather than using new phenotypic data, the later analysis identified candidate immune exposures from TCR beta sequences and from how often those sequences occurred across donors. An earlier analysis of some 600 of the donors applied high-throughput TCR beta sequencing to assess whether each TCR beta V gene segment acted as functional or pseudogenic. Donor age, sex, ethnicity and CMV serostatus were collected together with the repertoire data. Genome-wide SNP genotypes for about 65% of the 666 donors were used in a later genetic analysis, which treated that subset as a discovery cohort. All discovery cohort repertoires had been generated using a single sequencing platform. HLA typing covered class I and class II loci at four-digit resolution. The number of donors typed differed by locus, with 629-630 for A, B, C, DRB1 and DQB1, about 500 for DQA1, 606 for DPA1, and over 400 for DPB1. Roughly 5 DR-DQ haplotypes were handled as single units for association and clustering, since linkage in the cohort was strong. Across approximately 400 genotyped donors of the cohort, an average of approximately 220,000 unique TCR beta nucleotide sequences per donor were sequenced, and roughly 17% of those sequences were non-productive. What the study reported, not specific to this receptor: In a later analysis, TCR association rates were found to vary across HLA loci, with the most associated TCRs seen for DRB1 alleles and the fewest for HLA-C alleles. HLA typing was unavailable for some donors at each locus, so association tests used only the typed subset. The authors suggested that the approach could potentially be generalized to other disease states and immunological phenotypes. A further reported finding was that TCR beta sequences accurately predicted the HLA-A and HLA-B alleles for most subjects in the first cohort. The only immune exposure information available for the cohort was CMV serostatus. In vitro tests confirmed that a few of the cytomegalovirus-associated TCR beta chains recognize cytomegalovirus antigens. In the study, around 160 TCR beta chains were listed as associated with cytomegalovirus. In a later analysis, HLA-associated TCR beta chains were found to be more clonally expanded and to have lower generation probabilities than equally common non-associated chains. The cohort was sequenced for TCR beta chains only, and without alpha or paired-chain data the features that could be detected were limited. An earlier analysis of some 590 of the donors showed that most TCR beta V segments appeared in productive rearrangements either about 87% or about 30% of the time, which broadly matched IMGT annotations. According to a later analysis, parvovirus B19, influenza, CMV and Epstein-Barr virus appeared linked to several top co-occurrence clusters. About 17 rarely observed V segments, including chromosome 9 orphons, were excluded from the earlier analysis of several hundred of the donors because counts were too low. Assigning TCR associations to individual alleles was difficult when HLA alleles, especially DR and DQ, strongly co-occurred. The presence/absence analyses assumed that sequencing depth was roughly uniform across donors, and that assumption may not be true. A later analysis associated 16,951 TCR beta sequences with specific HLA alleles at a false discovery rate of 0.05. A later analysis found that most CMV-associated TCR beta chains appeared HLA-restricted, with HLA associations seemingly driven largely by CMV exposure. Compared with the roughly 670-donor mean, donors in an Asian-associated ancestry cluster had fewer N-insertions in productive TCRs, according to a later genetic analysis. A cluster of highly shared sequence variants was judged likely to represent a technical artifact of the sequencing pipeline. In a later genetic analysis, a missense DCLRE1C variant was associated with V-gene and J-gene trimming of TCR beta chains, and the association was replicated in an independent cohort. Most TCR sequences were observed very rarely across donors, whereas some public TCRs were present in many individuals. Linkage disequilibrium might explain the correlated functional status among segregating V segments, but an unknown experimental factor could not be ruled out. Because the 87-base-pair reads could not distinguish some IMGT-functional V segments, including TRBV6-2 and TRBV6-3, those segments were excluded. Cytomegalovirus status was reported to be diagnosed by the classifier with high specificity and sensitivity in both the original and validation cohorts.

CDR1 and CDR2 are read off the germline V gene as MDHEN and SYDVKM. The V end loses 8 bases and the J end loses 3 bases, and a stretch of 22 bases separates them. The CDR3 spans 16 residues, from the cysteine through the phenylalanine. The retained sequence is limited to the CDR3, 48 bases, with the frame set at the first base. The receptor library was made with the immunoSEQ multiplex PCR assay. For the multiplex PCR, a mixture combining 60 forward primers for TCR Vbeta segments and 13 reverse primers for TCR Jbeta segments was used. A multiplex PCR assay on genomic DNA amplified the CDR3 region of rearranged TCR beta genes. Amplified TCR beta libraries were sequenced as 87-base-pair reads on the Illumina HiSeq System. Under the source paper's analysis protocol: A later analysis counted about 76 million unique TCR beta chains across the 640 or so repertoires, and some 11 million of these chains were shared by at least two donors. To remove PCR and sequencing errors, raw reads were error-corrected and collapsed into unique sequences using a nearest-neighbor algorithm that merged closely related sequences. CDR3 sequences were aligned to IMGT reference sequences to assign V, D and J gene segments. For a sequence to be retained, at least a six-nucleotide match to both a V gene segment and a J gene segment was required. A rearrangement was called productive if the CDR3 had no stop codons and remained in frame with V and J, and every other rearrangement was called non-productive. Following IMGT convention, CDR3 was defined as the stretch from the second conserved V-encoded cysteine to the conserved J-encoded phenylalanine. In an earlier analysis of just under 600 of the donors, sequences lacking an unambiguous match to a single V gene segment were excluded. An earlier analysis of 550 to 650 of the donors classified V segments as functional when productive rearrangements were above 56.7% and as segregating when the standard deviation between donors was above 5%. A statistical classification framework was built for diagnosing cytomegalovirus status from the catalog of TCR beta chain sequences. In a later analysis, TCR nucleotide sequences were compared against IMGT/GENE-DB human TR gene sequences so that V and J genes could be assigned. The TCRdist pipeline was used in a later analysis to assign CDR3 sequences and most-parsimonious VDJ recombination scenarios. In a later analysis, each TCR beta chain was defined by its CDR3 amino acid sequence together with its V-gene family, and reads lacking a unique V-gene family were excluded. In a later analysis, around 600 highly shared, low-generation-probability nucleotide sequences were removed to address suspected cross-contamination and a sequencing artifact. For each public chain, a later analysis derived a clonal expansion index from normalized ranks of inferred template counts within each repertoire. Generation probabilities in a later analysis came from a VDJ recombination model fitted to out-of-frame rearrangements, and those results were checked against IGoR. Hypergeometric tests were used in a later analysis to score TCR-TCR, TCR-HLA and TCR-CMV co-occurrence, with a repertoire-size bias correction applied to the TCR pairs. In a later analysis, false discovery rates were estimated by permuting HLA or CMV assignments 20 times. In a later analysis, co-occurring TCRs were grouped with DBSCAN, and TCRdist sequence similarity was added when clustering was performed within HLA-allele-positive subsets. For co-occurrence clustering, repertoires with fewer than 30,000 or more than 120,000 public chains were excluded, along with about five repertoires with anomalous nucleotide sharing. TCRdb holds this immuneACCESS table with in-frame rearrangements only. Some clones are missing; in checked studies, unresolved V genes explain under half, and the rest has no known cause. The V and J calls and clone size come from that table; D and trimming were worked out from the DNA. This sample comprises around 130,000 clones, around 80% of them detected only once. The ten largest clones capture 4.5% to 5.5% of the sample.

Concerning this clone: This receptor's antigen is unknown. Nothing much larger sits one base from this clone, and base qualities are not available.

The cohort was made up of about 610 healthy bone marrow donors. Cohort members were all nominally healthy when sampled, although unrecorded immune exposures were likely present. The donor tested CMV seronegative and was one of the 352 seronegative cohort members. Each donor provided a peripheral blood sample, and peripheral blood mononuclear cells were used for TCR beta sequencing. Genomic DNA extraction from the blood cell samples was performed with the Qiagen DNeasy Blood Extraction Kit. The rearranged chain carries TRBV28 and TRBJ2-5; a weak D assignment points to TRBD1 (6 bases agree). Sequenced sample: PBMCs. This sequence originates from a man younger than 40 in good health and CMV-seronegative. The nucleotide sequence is TGTGCCAGCCTTCGAAACCTTCCAACAGGGAAAGAGACCCAGTACTTC. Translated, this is CASLRNLPTGKETQYF. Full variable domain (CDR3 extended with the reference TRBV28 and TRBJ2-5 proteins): DVKVTQSSRYLVKRTGEKVFLECVQDMDHENMFWYRQDPGLGLRLIYFSYDVKMKEKGDIPEGYSVSREKKERFSLILESASTNQTSMYLCASLRNLPTGKETQYFGPGTRLLVL.